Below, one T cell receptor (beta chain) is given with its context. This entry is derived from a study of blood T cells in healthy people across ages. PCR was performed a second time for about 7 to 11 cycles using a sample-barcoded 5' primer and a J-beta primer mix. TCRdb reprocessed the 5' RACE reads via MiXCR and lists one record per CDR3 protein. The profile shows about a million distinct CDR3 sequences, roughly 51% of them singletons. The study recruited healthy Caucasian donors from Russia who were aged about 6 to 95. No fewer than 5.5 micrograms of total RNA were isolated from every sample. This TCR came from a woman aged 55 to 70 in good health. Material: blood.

CDR3 sequence: CASAVSWEAMTDTQYF. CDR3 bases: TGTGCCAGCGCAGTTTCCTGGGAGGCTATGACAGATACGCAGTATTTT. The chain joins TRBV21-1 to TRBJ2-3; the D call in the table, TRBD1, was not verified against the DNA. TRBV21-1 counts as a pseudogene. This CDR3 spans 16 amino acids.